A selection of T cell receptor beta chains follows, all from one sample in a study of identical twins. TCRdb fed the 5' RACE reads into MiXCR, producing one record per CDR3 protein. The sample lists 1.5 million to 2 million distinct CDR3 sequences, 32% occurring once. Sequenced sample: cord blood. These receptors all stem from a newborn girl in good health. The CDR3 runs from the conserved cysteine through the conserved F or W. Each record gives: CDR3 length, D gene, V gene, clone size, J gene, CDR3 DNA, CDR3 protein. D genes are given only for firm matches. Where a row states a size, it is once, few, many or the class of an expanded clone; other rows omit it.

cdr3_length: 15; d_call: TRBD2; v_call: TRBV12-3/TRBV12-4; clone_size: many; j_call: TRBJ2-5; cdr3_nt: TGTGCCAGCAGTCCTAGCGGGAACCCCCAAGAGACCCAGTACTTC; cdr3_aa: CASSPSGNPQETQYF
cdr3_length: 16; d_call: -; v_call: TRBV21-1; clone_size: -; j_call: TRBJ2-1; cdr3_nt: TGTGCCAGCAGCAAAGCTGCTAGCGGGAGTTTCTATGAGCAGTTCTTC; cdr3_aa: CASSKAASGSFYEQFF
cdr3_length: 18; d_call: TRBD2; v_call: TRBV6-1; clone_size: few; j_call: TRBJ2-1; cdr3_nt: TGTGCCAGCAGGCAAACGGGACTAGCGGGAGCTTCCTACAATGAGCAGTTCTTC; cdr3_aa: CASRQTGLAGASYNEQFF
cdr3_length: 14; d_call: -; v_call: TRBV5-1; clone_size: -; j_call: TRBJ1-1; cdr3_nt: TGCGCCAGCAGCTTCCAGGTTGCGGCGACTGAAGCTTTCTTT; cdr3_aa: CASSFQVAATEAFF
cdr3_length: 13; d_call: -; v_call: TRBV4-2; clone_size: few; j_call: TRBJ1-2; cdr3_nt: TGTGCCAACAGCCAAGATCTGGACGGTGGCTACACCTTC; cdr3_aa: CANSQDLDGGYTF
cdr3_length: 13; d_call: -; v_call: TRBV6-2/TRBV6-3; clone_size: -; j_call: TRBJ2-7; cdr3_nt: TGTGCCAGCAGGATGGGACACTCCTACGAGCAGTACTTC; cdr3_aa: CASRMGHSYEQYF
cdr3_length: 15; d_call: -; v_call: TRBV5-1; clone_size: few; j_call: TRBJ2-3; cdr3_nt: TGCGCCAGCAGCCACGGCCGGGACCTCACAGATACGCAGTATTTT; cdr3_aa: CASSHGRDLTDTQYF
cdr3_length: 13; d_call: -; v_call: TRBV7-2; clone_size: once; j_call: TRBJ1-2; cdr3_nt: TGTGCCGGCAGCTTAGTCACCGATTACGGCTACACCTTC; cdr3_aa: CAGSLVTDYGYTF
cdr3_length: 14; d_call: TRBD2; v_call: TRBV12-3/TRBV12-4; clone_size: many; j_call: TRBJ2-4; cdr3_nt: TGTGCCAGCACTCTAGCGGGGACCAAAAACATTCAGTACTTC; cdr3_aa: CASTLAGTKNIQYF
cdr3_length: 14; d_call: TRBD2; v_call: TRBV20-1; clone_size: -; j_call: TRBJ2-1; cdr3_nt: TGCAGTGCTAGTTTCGCGGGGGCCTACAATGAGCAGTTCTTC; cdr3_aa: CSASFAGAYNEQFF
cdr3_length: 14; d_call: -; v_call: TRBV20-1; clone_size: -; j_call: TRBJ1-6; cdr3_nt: TGCAGTGCTAAGGAGGGTTCCCTCGGGACACCCCTCCACTTT; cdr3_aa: CSAKEGSLGTPLHF
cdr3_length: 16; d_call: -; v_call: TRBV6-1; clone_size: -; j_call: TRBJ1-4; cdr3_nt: TGTGCCAGCAGTCCAATCTCAGGGGCCGATAATGAAAAACTGTTTTTT; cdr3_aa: CASSPISGADNEKLFF
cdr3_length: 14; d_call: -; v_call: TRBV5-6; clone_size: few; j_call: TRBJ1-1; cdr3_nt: TGTGCCAGCAGCTTACAGGGCCAGGGGACTGAAGCTTTCTTT; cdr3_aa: CASSLQGQGTEAFF
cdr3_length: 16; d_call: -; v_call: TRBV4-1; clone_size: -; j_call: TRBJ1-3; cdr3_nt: TGCGCCAGCAGCCAAGATCCAGGGCCGGAGAGGAACACCATATATTTT; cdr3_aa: CASSQDPGPERNTIYF
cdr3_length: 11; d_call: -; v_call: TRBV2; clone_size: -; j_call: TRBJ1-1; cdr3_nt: TGTGCCAGCAATCGGTACACTGAAGCTTTCTTT; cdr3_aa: CASNRYTEAFF